What follows describes a single T cell receptor (beta chain). This entry is derived from a study of blood T cell repertoires in COVID-19. Study at large: The study drew acute and convalescent COVID-19 samples from the United States, Italy and Spain. From T cells, B-cell-depleted T cells, or PBMCs came the material, which was cDNA or gDNA.

Trimming cost V 6 bases and J 6 bases, with 15 bases left between them. The germline V gene has CDR1 MDHEN and CDR2 SYDVKM. The CDR3 loop spans 14 amino acids. Data came from immunoSEQ multiplex PCR; TCRdb stores just in-frame clones and leaves some out. This sample yields approximately 250,000 clones, of which 75% to 90% are seen a single time; roughly 10% belongs to the top ten. This sequence originates from a woman between 65 and 79 years old with COVID-19, enrolled during active disease. Material for sequencing was peripheral blood. This chain connects TRBV28 to TRBJ1-5; D possibly corresponds to TRBD1 (6 bases). The CDR3 nucleotides read TGTGCCAGCAGGTTCCCTACAGGGCTTCAGCCCCAGCATTTT. The encoded protein is CASRFPTGLQPQHF.